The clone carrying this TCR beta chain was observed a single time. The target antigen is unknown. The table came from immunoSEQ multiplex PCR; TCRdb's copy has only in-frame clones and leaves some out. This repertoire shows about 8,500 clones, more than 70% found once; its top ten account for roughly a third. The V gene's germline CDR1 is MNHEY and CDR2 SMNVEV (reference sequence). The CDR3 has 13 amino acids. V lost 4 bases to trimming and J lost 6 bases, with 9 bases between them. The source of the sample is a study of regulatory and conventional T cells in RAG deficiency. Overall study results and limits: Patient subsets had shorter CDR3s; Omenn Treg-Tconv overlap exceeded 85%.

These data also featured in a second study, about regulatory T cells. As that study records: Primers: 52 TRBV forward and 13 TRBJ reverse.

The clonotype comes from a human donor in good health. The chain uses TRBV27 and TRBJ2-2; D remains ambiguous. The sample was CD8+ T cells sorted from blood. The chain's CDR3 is CASSSKGPGELFF. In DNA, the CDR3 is TGTGCCAGCAGTTCAAAAGGCCCCGGGGAGCTGTTTTTT.